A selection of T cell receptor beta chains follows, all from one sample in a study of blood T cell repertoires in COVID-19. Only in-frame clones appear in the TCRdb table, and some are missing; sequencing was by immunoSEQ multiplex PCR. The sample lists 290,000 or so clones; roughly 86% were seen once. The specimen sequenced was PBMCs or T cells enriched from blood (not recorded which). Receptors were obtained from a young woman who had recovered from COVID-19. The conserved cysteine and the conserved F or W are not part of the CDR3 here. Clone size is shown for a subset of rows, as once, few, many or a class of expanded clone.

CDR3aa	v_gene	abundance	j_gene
ASSSQPGQGPTFYGYT	TRBV7-2	once	TRBJ1-2
AITVDRAGNTIY	TRBV10-3	.	TRBJ1-3
ATATGGNLLAF	TRBV6-5	.	TRBJ1-1
ASSLGRGPTYEQY	TRBV11-2	.	TRBJ2-7
ASSQDQGSSGNTIY	TRBV4-1	.	TRBJ1-3
ASMLISGSPTDTQY	TRBV5-1	.	TRBJ2-3
ATSSRTAFETQY	TRBV15	.	TRBJ2-5
ASTLLAGGRGDTQY	TRBV19	.	TRBJ2-3
ASSFSGTGDQPQH	TRBV5-1	.	TRBJ1-5
ASSSKDRDSRYEQY	TRBV5-1	.	TRBJ2-7
ASSRGLLTEAF	TRBV19	.	TRBJ1-1
ASSFGGSRETQY	TRBV5-6	.	TRBJ2-5
ASSSLTPLGQIYGYT	TRBV6-2/TRBV6-3	.	TRBJ1-2
ASSLAGAIQYNEQF	TRBV7-3	.	TRBJ2-1
ASSTGTRTSYEQY	TRBV27	.	TRBJ2-7
SVVDRVRETQY	TRBV29-1	.	TRBJ2-5
ASSSMDREGGGYT	TRBV5-1	.	TRBJ1-2
ATQGEGEKLF	TRBV12-3/TRBV12-4	.	TRBJ1-4
ASSVTTGGPISYGYT	TRBV9	.	TRBJ1-2
ASLPGPGVYDTEAF	TRBV12-5	.	TRBJ1-1
ASSPRASGGYTDTQY	TRBV7-8	.	TRBJ2-3
ASSSARGAAEAF	TRBV14	.	TRBJ1-1
ASSVAGLENTIY	TRBV9	.	TRBJ1-3